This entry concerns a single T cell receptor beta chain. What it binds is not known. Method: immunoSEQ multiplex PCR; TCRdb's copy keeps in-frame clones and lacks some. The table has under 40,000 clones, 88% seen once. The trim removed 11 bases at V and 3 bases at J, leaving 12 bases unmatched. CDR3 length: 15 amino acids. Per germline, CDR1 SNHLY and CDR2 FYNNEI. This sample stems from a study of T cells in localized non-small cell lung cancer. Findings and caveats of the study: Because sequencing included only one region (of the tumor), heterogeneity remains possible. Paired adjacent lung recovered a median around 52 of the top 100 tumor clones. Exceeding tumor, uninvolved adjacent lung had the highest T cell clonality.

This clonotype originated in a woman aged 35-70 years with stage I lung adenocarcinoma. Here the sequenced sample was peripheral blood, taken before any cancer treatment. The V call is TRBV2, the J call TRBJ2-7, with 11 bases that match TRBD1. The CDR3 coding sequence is TGTGCCGGCGTCAAACCGGGACAGGGGGACTACGAGCAGTACTTC. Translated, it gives CAGVKPGQGDYEQYF.